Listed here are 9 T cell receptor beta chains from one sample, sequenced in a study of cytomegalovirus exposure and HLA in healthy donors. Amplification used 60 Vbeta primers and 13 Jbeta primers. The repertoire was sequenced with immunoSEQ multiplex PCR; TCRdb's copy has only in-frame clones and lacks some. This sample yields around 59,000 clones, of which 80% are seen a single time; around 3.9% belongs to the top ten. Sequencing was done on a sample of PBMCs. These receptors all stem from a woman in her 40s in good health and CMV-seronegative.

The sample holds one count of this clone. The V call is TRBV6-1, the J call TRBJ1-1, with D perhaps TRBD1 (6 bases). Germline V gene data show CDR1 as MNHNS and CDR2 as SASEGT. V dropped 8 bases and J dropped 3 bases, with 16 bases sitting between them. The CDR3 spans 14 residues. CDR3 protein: CASEAGVADTEAFF. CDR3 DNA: TGTGCCAGCGAGGCAGGGGTTGCCGACACTGAAGCTTTCTTT.

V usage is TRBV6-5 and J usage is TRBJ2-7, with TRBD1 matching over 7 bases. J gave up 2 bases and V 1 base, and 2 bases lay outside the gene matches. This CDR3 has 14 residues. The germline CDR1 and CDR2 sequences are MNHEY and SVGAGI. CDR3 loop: CASSYWDSPYEQYF. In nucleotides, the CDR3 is TGTGCCAGCAGTTACTGGGACAGTCCCTACGAGCAGTACTTC.

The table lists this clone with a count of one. CDR3 DNA sequence: TGTGCCTGGAGACTAGGGAGGGACACTGAAGCTTTCTTT. This sequence encodes CAWRLGRDTEAFF. The chain is built from TRBV30 and TRBJ1-1; no clear D. The CDR3 sequence is 13 residues long. V lost 3 bases, J lost 3 bases, and 11 bases lay in between. The germline V gene encodes CDR1 GTSNPN and CDR2 SVGIG (reference sequence).

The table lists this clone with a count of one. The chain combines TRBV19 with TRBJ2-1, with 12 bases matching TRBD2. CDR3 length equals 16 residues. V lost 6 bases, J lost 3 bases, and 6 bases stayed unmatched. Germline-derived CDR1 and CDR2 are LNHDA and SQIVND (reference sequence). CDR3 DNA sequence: TGTGCCAGTAGCCAAGAGGGACTAGCGGGCTACAATGAGCAGTTCTTC. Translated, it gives CASSQEGLAGYNEQFF.

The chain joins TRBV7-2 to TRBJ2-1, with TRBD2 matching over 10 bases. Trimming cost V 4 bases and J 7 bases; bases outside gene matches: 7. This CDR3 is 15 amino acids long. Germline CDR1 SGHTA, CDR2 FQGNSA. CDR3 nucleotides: TGTGCCAGCAGCTCCGCCGGTAGCGGGAGGAATGAGCAGTTCTTC. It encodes CASSSAGSGRNEQFF. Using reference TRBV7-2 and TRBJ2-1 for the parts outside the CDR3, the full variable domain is GAGVSQSPSNKVTEKGKDVELRCDPISGHTALYWYRQSLGQGLEFLIYFQGNSAPDKSGLPSDRFSAERTGGSVSTLTIQRTQQEDSAVYLCASSSAGSGRNEQFFGPGTRLTVL.

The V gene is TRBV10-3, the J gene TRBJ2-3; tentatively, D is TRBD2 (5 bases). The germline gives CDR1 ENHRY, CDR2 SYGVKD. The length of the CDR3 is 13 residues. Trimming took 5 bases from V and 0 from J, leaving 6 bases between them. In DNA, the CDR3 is TGTGCCATCAGTCGGACTAGCACAGATACGCAGTATTTT. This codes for CAISRTSTDTQYF.

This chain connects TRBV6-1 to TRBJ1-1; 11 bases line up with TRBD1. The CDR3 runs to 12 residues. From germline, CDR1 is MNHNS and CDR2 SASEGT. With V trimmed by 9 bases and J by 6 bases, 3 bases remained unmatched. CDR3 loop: CASGQGAAEAFF. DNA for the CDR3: TGTGCCAGTGGACAGGGGGCCGCTGAAGCTTTCTTT.

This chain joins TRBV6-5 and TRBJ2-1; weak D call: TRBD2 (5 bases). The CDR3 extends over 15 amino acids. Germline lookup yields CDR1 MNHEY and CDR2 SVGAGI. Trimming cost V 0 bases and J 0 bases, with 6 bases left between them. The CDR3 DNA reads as TGTGCCAGCAGTTACTCGCTAGCCTCCTACAATGAGCAGTTCTTC. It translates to CASSYSLASYNEQFF.

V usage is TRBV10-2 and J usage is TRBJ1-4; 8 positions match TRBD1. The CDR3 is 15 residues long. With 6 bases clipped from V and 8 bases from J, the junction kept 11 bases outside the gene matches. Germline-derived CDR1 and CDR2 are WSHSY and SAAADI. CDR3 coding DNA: TGCGCCAGCAGGGAGATTGACAGGGGCCGGGAAAAACTGTTTTTT. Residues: CASREIDRGREKLFF.